This is a list of T cell receptor beta chains from one sample in a study of technical replicates of blood from a few donors. Sequencing was performed with immunoSEQ multiplex PCR; in TCRdb, only in-frame clones are kept and a portion is missing. This sample has under 85,000 clones, with 95% to 97% found just once. Sequencing was performed on T cells isolated from PBMCs. Receptors were obtained from a human donor in good health. CDR3s include the opening cysteine and the closing phenylalanine or tryptophan. D genes are given only for firm matches. Rows may omit the clone size; those that give it use once, few, many or a size class.

TRBV6-1	NA	TRBJ1-4	TRBD1	TGTGCCAGCAGTGAAAGGCCCGGGACAGGGGGCGCAGGGTATGAAAAACTGTTTTTT	CASSERPGTGGAGYEKLFF
TRBV6-6	NA	TRBJ2-1	TRBD1	TGTGCCAGCAGCACAGGGGGCCGAGGATACAATGAGCAGTTCTTC	CASSTGGRGYNEQFF
TRBV18	NA	TRBJ1-2	NA	TGTGCCAGCTCACCACGTGAGACCAGGGTCTATGGCTACACCTTC	CASSPRETRVYGYTF
TRBV9	NA	TRBJ2-7	TRBD2	TGTGCCAGCAGCGCGTCGGGGGGGGGCGACTACGAGCAGTACTTC	CASSASGGGDYEQYF
TRBV5-8	NA	TRBJ1-5	NA	TGTGCCAGCAGCCTACAGCGGTTCTATAGCAATCAGCCCCAGCATTTT	CASSLQRFYSNQPQHF
TRBV9	NA	TRBJ2-3	TRBD2	TGTGCCAGCAGCTCAAGACTAGCGGGAGGGCCAGATACGCAGTATTTT	CASSSRLAGGPDTQYF
TRBV29-1	once	TRBJ2-7	NA	TGCAGCGCGTCAGGGGCGAGCTCCTACGAGCAGTACTTC	CSASGASSYEQYF
TRBV27	NA	TRBJ2-7	NA	TGTGCCAGCAGTTTAGGAGGCGAGCAGTACTTC	CASSLGGEQYF
TRBV5-5	once	TRBJ2-5	NA	TGTGCCAGCAGCTTGTTAACGTTGGGCGAGACCCAGTACTTC	CASSLLTLGETQYF
TRBV6-1	NA	TRBJ1-1	NA	TGTGCCAGCAGTGAGGGCTACACTGAAGCTTTCTTT	CASSEGYTEAFF
TRBV10-1	NA	TRBJ2-1	TRBD2	TGCGCCAGCAGTGAGAGCGGGAGGGTCGGGAGCTCCTACAATGAGCAGTTCTTC	CASSESGRVGSSYNEQFF
TRBV15	NA	TRBJ2-1	TRBD2	TGTGCCACCAGCAGAGGCCCCCTAGCCCCGGGAGGGAATGAGCAGTTCTTC	CATSRGPLAPGGNEQFF
TRBV28	NA	TRBJ1-2	NA	TGTGCCAGCAGTCCCTCGACGACAGGCTTCCTTGGCTACACCTTC	CASSPSTTGFLGYTF
TRBV19	NA	TRBJ1-5	TRBD1	TGTGCCAGTAAGAGAGACAGGGAAGGCAATCAGCCCCAGCATTTT	CASKRDREGNQPQHF
TRBV2	NA	TRBJ2-1	NA	TGTGCCAGCAGTGAAGCGGGAGGTTACAATGAGCAGTTCTTC	CASSEAGGYNEQFF
TRBV28	NA	TRBJ1-5	NA	TGTGCCAGCAGTTTACCAGACAGGCGTAATCAGCCCCAGCATTTT	CASSLPDRRNQPQHF
TRBV27	once	TRBJ1-1	TRBD1	TGTGCCAGCAGTTTTGGGACAGGGGCTGAAGCTTTCTTT	CASSFGTGAEAFF
TRBV4-3	NA	TRBJ1-5	NA	TGCGCCAGCAGCCAAGATGGCGTGCGGAGCAATCAGCCCCAGCATTTT	CASSQDGVRSNQPQHF
TRBV15	once	TRBJ2-7	TRBD1	TGTGCCACCAGCAAGTTTCCGGGACAGCTTTACGAGCAGTACTTC	CATSKFPGQLYEQYF
TRBV10-3	NA	TRBJ2-1	NA	TGTGCCATCAGTGAGTTCGGGAGAGGCTACAATGAGCAGTTCTTC	CAISEFGRGYNEQFF
TRBV7-9	NA	TRBJ2-7	TRBD2	TGTGCCAGCACCAGTAGCGGGAATCCCCACGAGCAGTACTTC	CASTSSGNPHEQYF
TRBV6-1	once	TRBJ2-7	TRBD1	TGTGCCAGCAGTGACGGGGGCTGGGGACAGGGAAGCTACGAGCAGTACTTC	CASSDGGWGQGSYEQYF